The next 30 T cell receptor beta chains were all read from a single sample in a study of T cell responses to AZD1222 COVID-19 vaccine. Libraries were prepared by immunoSEQ multiplex PCR; TCRdb keeps only in-frame clonotypes and omits some of them. The profile shows 95,000 to 130,000 clones, around nine tenths of them singletons. The sample in question was peripheral blood, obtained on day 0 of AZD1222 vaccination. These TCRs come from an adult in good health.

The chain combines TRBV29-1 with TRBJ1-4; 9 bases fit TRBD1. The CDR3 is 13 residues long. CDR1 is SQVTM, CDR2 ANQGSEA, per germline. V lost 8 bases to trimming and J lost 7 bases; unmatched junction nucleotides: 8. This CDR3 reads CSPSGTGTEKLFF. The CDR3, as DNA: TGCAGCCCTTCTGGGACAGGGACTGAAAAACTGTTTTTT. Together with reference TRBV29-1 and TRBJ1-4, the CDR3 gives the full variable domain: SAVISQKPSRDICQRGTSLTIQCQVDSQVTMMFWYRQQPGQSLTLIATANQGSEATYESGFVIDKFPISRPNLTFSTLTVSNMSPEDSSIYLCSPSGTGTEKLFFGSGTQLSVL.

The chain is built from TRBV10-2 and TRBJ2-1; D gene ambiguous. CDR3 length equals 15 residues. V lost 7 bases and J 1 base, leaving 14 bases between the germline ends. The germline CDR1 and CDR2 sequences are WSHSY and SAAADI. The CDR3 spells CASTNLRASYNEQFF. The CDR3 DNA follows: TGCGCCAGCACTAATCTTAGGGCGTCCTACAATGAGCAGTTCTTC.

This sequence joins TRBV7-2 and TRBJ1-5; a weak D match, TRBD1 (5 bases). Trimming pared 2 bases from V and 0 bases from J, leaving 17 bases between. CDR3 size: 18 residues. CDR1 is SGHTA, CDR2 FQGNSA, per germline. The DNA for the CDR3 is TGTGCCAGCAGCTTAAGGGCGGGGGGAACCCTTAGCAATCAGCCCCAGCATTTT. Translating gives CASSLRAGGTLSNQPQHF.

V and J are TRBV6-5 and TRBJ2-7; D remains unclear. V dropped 6 bases and J dropped 4 bases, with 13 bases sitting between them. The CDR3 has 13 residues. From germline, CDR1 is MNHEY and CDR2 SVGAGI. The DNA for the CDR3 is TGTGCCAGCAGCCGAGTGAGACGGTACGAGCAGTACTTC. Its translation is CASSRVRRYEQYF.

J is TRBJ1-4 and V is TRBV24-1; TRBD1 is a possible D gene (6 bases). Germline CDR1 reads KGHDR; CDR2 reads SFDVKD. This CDR3 is built from 15 residues. Trimming stripped 4 bases from V and 4 bases from J, with 12 bases between. CDR3 protein: CATSDRTAINEKLFF. In nucleotides, the CDR3 is TGTGCCACCAGTGACCGGACAGCAATTAATGAAAAACTGTTTTTT.

The CDR3 sequence is CASSASPQETQYF. The CDR3 bases are TGTGCCAGCAGCGCGAGTCCTCAAGAGACCCAGTACTTC. The genes are TRBV7-2 and TRBJ2-5; no reliable D call. CDR1 and CDR2 (germline): SGHTA, FQGNSA. The CDR3 has 13 amino acids. Trimming stripped 5 bases from V and 2 bases from J, with 9 bases between.

The chain employs TRBV7-9 and TRBJ1-1, with D tentatively TRBD1 (6 bases). This CDR3 spans 11 amino acids. In germline, CDR1 is SEHNR, CDR2 FQNEAQ (reference sequence). Trimming pared 8 bases from V and 4 bases from J, leaving 8 bases between. CDR3 in DNA: TGTGCCAGCGTAGGGGGCACTGAAGCTTTCTTT. It codes for CASVGGTEAFF.

This chain uses TRBV13 with TRBJ1-4, with a tentative D call TRBD1 (5 bases). Germline V gene sequence: CDR1 PRHDT, CDR2 FYEKMQ (reference sequence). Trimming took 4 bases from V and 9 from J, leaving 9 bases between them. There are 12 residues in the CDR3. The CDR3 DNA reads as TGTGCCAGCAGCTGGGGGGGACAAAAACTGTTTTTT. Residues: CASSWGGQKLFF.

CDR3 amino acids: CASSYSKDTQYF. Written as DNA, the CDR3 is TGTGCCAGCAGTTACTCAAAAGATACGCAGTATTTT. The V gene is TRBV6-2 or TRBV6-3, the J gene TRBJ2-3; no clear D. In germline, CDR1 is MNHEY, CDR2 SVGEGT. The V gene lost 0 bases and the J gene lost 5 bases, with 3 bases spanning the gap. The CDR3 runs 12 residues.

The rearrangement links TRBV7-2 to TRBJ2-1; 15 bases fit TRBD2. Germline V lookup: CDR1 SGHTA, CDR2 FQGNSA. The CDR3 length is 19 residues. V was pared by 2 bases and J by 2 bases, with 7 bases of the junction left unmatched. DNA of the CDR3: TGTGCCAGCAGCTTACCCCCTCGGACTAGCGGGAGGGCCTACAATGAGCAGTTCTTC. It specifies CASSLPPRTSGRAYNEQFF.

V gene TRBV4-1 combines with J gene TRBJ1-6; TRBD1 matches 7 bases. Trimming cost V 1 base and J 6 bases; bases outside gene matches: 6. CDR1 and CDR2 from the germline V gene are MGHRA and YSYEKL. This CDR3 has 16 amino acids. The CDR3 here is CASSQVPGQPNSPLHF. The CDR3 DNA reads as TGCGCCAGCAGCCAAGTTCCGGGACAGCCTAATTCACCCCTCCACTTT.

The gene calls are TRBV7-2 and TRBJ2-4; D is perhaps TRBD2 (6 bases). The CDR3 covers 15 residues. The V end was cut by 1 base, the J end by 7 bases, with 14 bases between. Germline values: CDR1 SGHTA, CDR2 FQGNSA. Here the CDR3 DNA reads TGTGCCAGCAGCTTAGGCGGCGGGGTTCCGAACATTCAGTACTTC. It encodes CASSLGGGVPNIQYF.

The chain links TRBV7-3 to TRBJ2-3; D is unclear. V dropped 1 base and J dropped 4 bases, with 3 bases sitting between them. The germline CDR1 and CDR2 sequences are SGHTA and FQGTGA. CDR3 size: 12 residues. This CDR3 is CASSLNSDTQYF. For the CDR3, the DNA is TGTGCCAGCAGCTTAAATTCAGATACGCAGTATTTT.

The rearrangement uses TRBV6-5 and TRBJ2-5; TRBD1 might be the D (5 bases). The CDR3 contains 14 residues. Trimming shortened V by 5 bases and J by 2 bases, and 12 bases separated the two germline ends. Germline assignment: CDR1 MNHEY and CDR2 SVGAGI. DNA of the CDR3: TGTGCCAGCAGTATTGGGGCTAATCAAGAGACCCAGTACTTC. Its translation: CASSIGANQETQYF.

The V call is TRBV5-1, the J call TRBJ1-2, with 9 bases aligning to TRBD1. The junction had 16 bases not matched to a gene; V was cut back by 3 bases and J by 1 base. This CDR3 is built from 19 residues. CDR1 is SGHRS and CDR2 is YFSETQ in the germline V gene. CDR3 protein: CASSSSTGGESGINYGYTF. The CDR3 DNA follows: TGCGCCAGCAGCTCCTCAACAGGGGGCGAATCAGGGATTAACTATGGCTACACCTTC.

This clone was observed a few times. The chain is built from TRBV18 and TRBJ2-3; tentatively, D is TRBD2 (6 bases). Between the trimmed V and J ends, which lost 8 bases and 0 bases, there was a span of 21 bases. There are 17 residues in the CDR3. Germline assignment: CDR1 KGHSH and CDR2 LQKENI. The CDR3 DNA sequence: TGTGCCAGCGGCGCGAGTAACTGGGCGGGGAGCACAGATACGCAGTATTTT. Its protein product is CASGASNWAGSTDTQYF.

The V call is TRBV7-9, the J call TRBJ2-3, with 7 positions matching TRBD2. V lost 7 bases to trimming and J lost 4 bases; unmatched junction nucleotides: 5. The V gene's germline CDR1 is SEHNR and CDR2 FQNEAQ (reference sequence). The CDR3 consists of 13 residues. The CDR3 DNA reads as TGTGCCAGCACCCCTGGGGGGGCAGATACGCAGTATTTT. This gives the protein CASTPGGADTQYF. The full variable domain, in which reference TRBV7-9 and TRBJ2-3 provide the parts outside the CDR3, is DTGVSQNPRHKITKRGQNVTFRCDPISEHNRLYWYRQTLGQGPEFLTYFQNEAQLEKSRLLSDRFSAERPKGSFSTLEIQRTEQGDSAMYLCASTPGGADTQYFGPGTRLTVL.

The chain carries TRBV5-4 and TRBJ2-2, with 8 bases fitting TRBD2. The CDR3 sequence is 14 residues long. The junction had 5 bases not matched to a gene; V was cut back by 1 base and J by 9 bases. CDR1 SGHNT and CDR2 YYREEE come from the germline V gene (reference sequence). For the CDR3, the DNA is TGTGCCAGCAGCTTGCCGGGAGGGCCGAGGGAGCTGTTTTTT. It codes for CASSLPGGPRELFF. The variable domain in full, with the rest retrieved from reference TRBV5-4 and TRBJ2-2, is ETGVTQSPTHLIKTRGQQVTLRCSSQSGHNTVSWYQQALGQGPQFIFQYYREEENGRGNFPPRFSGLQFPNYSSELNVNALELDDSALYLCASSLPGGPRELFFGEGSRLTVL.

The chain links TRBV19 to TRBJ1-6; D remains ambiguous. This CDR3 is built from 14 residues. V was clipped by 3 bases and J by 10 bases, with 13 bases between them. Per the germline V gene, CDR1 is LNHDA and CDR2 is SQIVND (reference sequence). The DNA of the CDR3 is TGTGCCAGTAGTATTTGGCCGCCCCTCTCACCCCTCCACTTT. Its translation is CASSIWPPLSPLHF.

The chain is built from TRBV5-1 and TRBJ2-1; 9 bases align to TRBD1. With 2 bases clipped from V and 3 bases from J, the junction kept 6 bases outside the gene matches. Per the germline V gene, CDR1 is SGHRS and CDR2 is YFSETQ. There are 16 residues in the CDR3. The CDR3, as DNA: TGCGCCAGCAGCTTAACCGGGACAGGGTTCTACAATGAGCAGTTCTTC. This codes for CASSLTGTGFYNEQFF.

By share, this clone counts as medium-sized (0.01 to 0.1%). The rearrangement uses TRBV29-1 and TRBJ1-1, with D unresolved. Looked up from germline, CDR1 is SQVTM and CDR2 is ANQGSEA. There are 11 residues in the CDR3. V shed 3 bases and J shed 1 base, with 3 bases lying between them. Here the CDR3 reads CSVDQNTEAFF. The CDR3 DNA sequence: TGCAGCGTTGACCAGAACACTGAAGCTTTCTTT.

This chain links TRBV6-5 with TRBJ1-1; D remains ambiguous. The CDR3 consists of 13 residues. Germline CDR1 reads MNHEY; CDR2 reads SVGAGI. The germline V and J ends were trimmed by 7 bases and 4 bases, with 13 bases remaining between them. CDR3 DNA: TGTGCCAGCACCAGCGGGTTAGGCACTGAAGCTTTCTTT. Protein sequence: CASTSGLGTEAFF.

This chain joins TRBV7-3 and TRBJ1-1; 7 nucleotides line up with TRBD1. There are 13 residues in the CDR3. Germline V gives CDR1 SGHTA, CDR2 FQGTGA. With V trimmed by 5 bases and J by 5 bases, 5 bases remained unmatched. Here the CDR3 reads CASSILQGTEAFF. In DNA, the CDR3 is TGTGCCAGCAGCATCCTACAGGGGACTGAAGCTTTCTTT. Filled out from reference TRBV7-3 and TRBJ1-1, the complete variable domain reads GAGVSQTPSNKVTEKGKYVELRCDPISGHTALYWYRQSLGQGPEFLIYFQGTGAADDSGLPNDRFFAVRPEGSVSTLKIQRTERGDSAVYLCASSILQGTEAFFGQGTRLTVV.

This chain links TRBV24-1 with TRBJ1-4; D is undetermined. V lost 3 bases to trimming and J lost 0 bases, with 7 bases between them. Germline CDR1 reads KGHDR; CDR2 reads SFDVKD. CDR3 length: 15 residues. Here the CDR3 DNA reads TGTGCCACCAGTGATGGTTCGGCAACTAATGAAAAACTGTTTTTT. Its translation: CATSDGSATNEKLFF.

The chain carries TRBV6-2 or TRBV6-3 and TRBJ2-1; TRBD2 is a possible D gene (5 bases). The CDR3 loop spans 13 amino acids. The V end was cut by 1 base, the J end by 14 bases, with 15 bases between. Looked up from germline, CDR1 is MNHEY and CDR2 is SVGEGT. The CDR3: CASSYWEDVREFF. CDR3 coding DNA: TGTGCCAGCAGTTACTGGGAAGACGTGCGGGAGTTCTTC.

The chain carries TRBV7-9 and TRBJ1-6; D call uncertain. Per the germline V gene, CDR1 is SEHNR and CDR2 is FQNEAQ (reference sequence). V was clipped by 1 base and J by 7 bases, with 20 bases between them. This CDR3 has 18 residues. The CDR3: CASSLVRRFGVENSPLHF. The CDR3 nucleotides are TGTGCCAGCAGCTTAGTCCGTAGGTTCGGGGTGGAAAATTCACCCCTCCACTTT.

V is TRBV6-5 and J is TRBJ1-5; D unclear. CDR3 length: 13 residues. CDR1 and CDR2 from the germline V gene are MNHEY and SVGAGI. Trimming took off 6 bases at V and 6 bases at J, with 12 bases between the two ends. The CDR3 DNA follows: TGTGCCAGCAGCCAAGGGTTATCTCAGCCCCAGCATTTT. Translating gives CASSQGLSQPQHF.

The V call is TRBV28, the J call TRBJ1-2; D remains unclear. Germline CDR1 and CDR2: MDHEN and SYDVKM. This CDR3 has 12 amino acids. V lost 2 bases to trimming and J lost 4 bases, with 5 bases between them. For the CDR3, the DNA is TGTGCCAGCAGTTTAGACTTCTATGGCTACACCTTC. Amino acids: CASSLDFYGYTF.

The V gene is TRBV2, the J gene TRBJ1-1, with TRBD1 matching 7 bases. Trimming removed 1 base from V and 4 bases from J; junction bases left unmatched: 9. CDR1 is SNHLY and CDR2 is FYNNEI in the germline V gene. The CDR3 consists of 16 residues. CDR3 DNA sequence: TGTGCCAGCAGTGAAGGGGCAGGGGGGGTAGGCACTGAAGCTTTCTTT. The encoded protein is CASSEGAGGVGTEAFF.

The CDR3: CASSSRDRGLYGYTF. DNA for the CDR3: TGTGCCAGCAGTTCTAGGGACAGGGGGCTTTATGGCTACACCTTC. V gene TRBV6-5 combines with J gene TRBJ1-2, with 12 positions matching TRBD1. The CDR3 totals 15 residues. CDR1 MNHEY and CDR2 SVGAGI come from the germline V gene. J lost 5 bases, V lost 4 bases, and 5 bases had no gene match.